This T cell receptor (beta chain) was documented in a study of blood T cells in healthy people across ages. The germline gives CDR1 MDHEN, CDR2 SYDVKM. This CDR3 has 15 residues. The V end lost 3 bases, the J end lost 2 bases, and 13 bases lay between the germline ends. Regarding this clonotype: Its antigen is still unknown.

Study-level points and caveats: Age advanced and TCR beta diversity per million T cells fell, roughly linearly.

For the second PCR, which ran for roughly 6 to 12 cycles, a sample-barcoded 5' primer and a J-beta primer mix were used. A template-switch adaptor with 12 random nucleotides tagged each cDNA molecule. MiXCR, run by TCRdb on the 5' RACE reads, gives a single entry per CDR3 protein. The sample contains hundreds of thousands of distinct CDR3 sequences, roughly 56% of which appear only once. Material for sequencing was blood. The V call is TRBV28, the J call TRBJ1-2; no firm D call. This receptor was obtained from a man aged 35 to 55 in good health. CDR3 region: CASSFPGLGNYGYTF. The CDR3 region has the DNA TGTGCCAGCAGTTTCCCGGGCTTAGGAAACTATGGCTACACCTTC.